This T cell receptor (beta chain) was recorded in a study of siplizumab effects on memory and regulatory T cells (dated by TCRdb to between 2017 and 2020). Turning to the overall study: The study examined how the anti-CD2 antibody siplizumab affects alloreactive T-cell subsets in allogeneic mixed lymphocyte reactions built from human PBMCs. Paper-wide results and their limitations: Compared with memory T cells, unstimulated naive T cells appeared more diverse, and naive cells seemed to make a substantial contribution to the alloresponse. Siplizumab significantly lowered the cumulative frequency of alloreactive sequences that could be traced to unstimulated CD4+ memory T cells. Among mappable alloreactive CD4+ clones, an average Treg-derived fraction of almost 70% was observed with siplizumab, compared with roughly 28% in control reactions. Because sequences at frequencies below about 10^-5 were poorly captured, only a minor fraction of alloreactive clones could be mapped back to unstimulated subsets. No functional confirmation was obtained for the suppressive function of proliferating Tregs from siplizumab cultures. For roughly 75-95% of proliferating CD4+ or CD8+ clones, no naive or memory phenotype could be assigned.

V and J lose 3 bases and 0 bases, and a span of 5 bases separates them. Per the germline V gene (reference sequence), SEHNR is the CDR1 and FQNEAQ is the CDR2. The CDR3 runs 14 amino acids, cysteine and phenylalanine included. Just the 42-base CDR3 DNA is kept, in frame starting at base 1. Turning to this clone: Its antigen remains unidentified. No clone much larger than this one lies a single base away; base qualities are absent.

The library was prepared using the immunoSEQ multiplex PCR assay. Each sample had 10^5 or so TCR templates assayed by the deep sequencing platform. Genomic DNA extracted from sorted T cells was used for TCRbeta CDR3 sequencing. The study's processing was this. The R programming language was used for clonal analysis of TCRbeta CDR3 data. Alloreactive CD4+ and CD8+ clones were defined by comparing unstimulated samples with post-reaction CFSE-low samples. Regulatory or non-regulatory origin of alloreactive CD4+ clones was assigned by matching sequences to the sorted unstimulated Treg and non-Treg repertoires. This immuneACCESS table, as held by TCRdb, lists in-frame sequences with V and J called but not all clones. Of the missing ones, under half trace to an unresolved V gene in checked studies; the others have no known cause. V and J calls and clone size are copied from that table; D and trimming were computed from the DNA. The table for this sample lists 45,000 to 60,000 clones; roughly 84% of them were counted only once. The top ten constitute 0.35% of the sample.

In addition, sequencing in three donor pairs included unstimulated CD8+ effector memory subsets alongside CD4+ naive, CD8+ naive, CD8+ TEMRA and CD4+ memory subsets. Sorted unstimulated T cells, along with proliferating T cells recovered from mixed lymphocyte reactions, underwent TCRbeta CDR3 sequencing. Fresh whole blood from roughly 10 HLA-typed healthy donors was used to isolate PBMCs. The sample was naive CD8+ T cells sorted from blood. What the cell subset or site label conveys for this sample: unstimulated naive T cells. This receptor was taken from a human donor in good health. This sequence uses TRBV7-9 and TRBJ1-4, with the D gene too uncertain to name. The CDR3 corresponds to CASSFSATNEKLFF. The bases read TGTGCCAGCAGCTTTTCTGCAACTAATGAAAAACTGTTTTTT.